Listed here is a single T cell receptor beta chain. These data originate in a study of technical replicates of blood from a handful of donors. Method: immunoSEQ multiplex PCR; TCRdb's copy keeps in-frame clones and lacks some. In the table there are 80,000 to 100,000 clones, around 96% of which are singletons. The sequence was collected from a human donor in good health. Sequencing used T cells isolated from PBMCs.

Written as DNA, the CDR3 is TGTGCCAGCAGCTTAGGTCCTAAGAGCTCCTACGAGCAGTACTTC. As protein: CASSLGPKSSYEQYF. This chain links TRBV7-9 with TRBJ2-7; D is ambiguous. The CDR3 extends over 15 amino acids. Looked up from germline, CDR1 is SEHNR and CDR2 is FQNEAQ (reference sequence). V dropped 1 base and J dropped 0 bases, with 10 bases sitting between them.